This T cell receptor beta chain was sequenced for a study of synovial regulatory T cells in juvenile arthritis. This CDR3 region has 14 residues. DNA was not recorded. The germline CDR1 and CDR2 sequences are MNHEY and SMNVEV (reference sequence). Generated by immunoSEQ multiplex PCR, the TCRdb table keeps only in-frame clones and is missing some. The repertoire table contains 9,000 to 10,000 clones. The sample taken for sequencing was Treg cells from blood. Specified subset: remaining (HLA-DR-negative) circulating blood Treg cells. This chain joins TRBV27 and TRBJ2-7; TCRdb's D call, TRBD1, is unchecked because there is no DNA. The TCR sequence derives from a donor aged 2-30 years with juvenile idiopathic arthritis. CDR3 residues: CASSLDSRAYEQYF.